This T cell receptor (beta chain) comes out of a study of regulatory T cells in long-lasting Graves disease. CDR1 and CDR2 from the germline V gene are MNHNS and SASEGT. The CDR3 is 16 amino acids. The J segment lost 1 base and the V segment lost 4 bases, leaving 9 bases of the junction unmatched. This clonotype was counted at least ten times. The time point here: newly diagnosed GD, antithyroid drugs for less than 3 months. The authors made the TCR library using RNA they extracted from PBMCs. The authors built TCR beta libraries using iRepertoire HTBI primers and Arm-PCR of CDR3 regions. TCRdb ran MiXCR on the multiplex PCR reads and lists one entry per CDR3 protein. Here the sample spans some 460,000 distinct CDR3 sequences, about a sixth being singletons. These data are also associated with another study on T cells in Graves' hyperthyroidism and ophthalmopathy.

The chain employs TRBV6-1 and TRBJ2-7; 8 bases align to TRBD2. This clonotype was sampled from a man aged 35-49 years with Graves disease. The source was peripheral blood mononuclear cells (PBMCs), collected at new diagnosis, from a patient treated with antithyroid drugs. The chain's CDR3 is CASSAPGASGSYEQYF. As DNA, the CDR3 is TGTGCCAGCAGTGCCCCGGGGGCTAGCGGGTCCTACGAGCAGTACTTC.